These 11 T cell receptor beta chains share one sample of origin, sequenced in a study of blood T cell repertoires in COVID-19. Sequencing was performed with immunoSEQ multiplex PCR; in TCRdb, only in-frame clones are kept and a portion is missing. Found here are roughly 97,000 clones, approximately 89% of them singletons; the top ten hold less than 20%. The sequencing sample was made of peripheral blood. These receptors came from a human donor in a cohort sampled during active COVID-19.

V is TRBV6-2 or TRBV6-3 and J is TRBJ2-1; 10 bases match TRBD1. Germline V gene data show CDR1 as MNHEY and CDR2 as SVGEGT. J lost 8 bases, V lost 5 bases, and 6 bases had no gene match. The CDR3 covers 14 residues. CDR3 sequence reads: CASSRGQGGYEQFF. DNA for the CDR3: TGTGCCAGCAGTCGAGGACAGGGGGGTTATGAGCAGTTCTTC.

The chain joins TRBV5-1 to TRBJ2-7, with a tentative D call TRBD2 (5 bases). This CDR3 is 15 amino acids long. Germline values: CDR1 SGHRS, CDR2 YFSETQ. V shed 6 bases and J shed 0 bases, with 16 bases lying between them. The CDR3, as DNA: TGCGCCAGCAAGCCAACTGAGCGGCCCTCCTACGAGCAGTACTTC. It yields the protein CASKPTERPSYEQYF.

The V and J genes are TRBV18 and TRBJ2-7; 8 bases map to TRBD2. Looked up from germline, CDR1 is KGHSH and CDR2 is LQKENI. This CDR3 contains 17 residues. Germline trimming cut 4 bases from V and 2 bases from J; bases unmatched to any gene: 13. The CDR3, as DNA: TGTGCCAGCTCACACGACGGTCGCGCGGGAGGTCCCTACGAGCAGTACTTC. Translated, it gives CASSHDGRAGGPYEQYF.

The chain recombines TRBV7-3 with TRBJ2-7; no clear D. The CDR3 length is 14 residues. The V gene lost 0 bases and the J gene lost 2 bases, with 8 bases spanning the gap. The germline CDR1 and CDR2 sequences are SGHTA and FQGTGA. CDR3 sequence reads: CASSLTPSPYEQYF. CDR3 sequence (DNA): TGTGCCAGCAGCTTAACCCCGAGCCCCTACGAGCAGTACTTC.

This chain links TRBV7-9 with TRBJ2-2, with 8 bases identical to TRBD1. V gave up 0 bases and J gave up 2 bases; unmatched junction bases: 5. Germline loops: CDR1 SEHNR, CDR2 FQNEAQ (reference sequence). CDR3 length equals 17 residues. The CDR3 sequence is CASSLAGTGFNTGELFF. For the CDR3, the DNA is TGTGCCAGCAGCTTAGCGGGGACAGGTTTTAACACCGGGGAGCTGTTTTTT.

The CDR3 region has the DNA TGTGCCAGCACGCCTTGGGACAGGGGGCCGGAGACCCAGTACTTC. Its translation is CASTPWDRGPETQYF. The chain links TRBV7-9 to TRBJ2-5, with 12 bases matching TRBD1. The CDR3 consists of 15 residues. Losses at the gene ends were 7 bases for V and 5 bases for J; bases not matched to a gene: 8. CDR1 and CDR2 from the germline V gene are SEHNR and FQNEAQ (reference sequence). Full variable domain (outside the CDR3, taken from reference TRBV7-9 and TRBJ2-5): DTGVSQNPRHKITKRGQNVTFRCDPISEHNRLYWYRQTLGQGPEFLTYFQNEAQLEKSRLLSDRFSAERPKGSFSTLEIQRTEQGDSAMYLCASTPWDRGPETQYFGPGTRLLVL.

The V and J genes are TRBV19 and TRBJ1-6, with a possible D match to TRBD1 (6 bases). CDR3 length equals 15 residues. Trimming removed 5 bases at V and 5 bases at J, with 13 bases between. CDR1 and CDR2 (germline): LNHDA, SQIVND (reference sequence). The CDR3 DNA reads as TGTGCCAGTAGTGGACAGCTCCGAGATAATTCACCCCTCCACTTT. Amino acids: CASSGQLRDNSPLHF.

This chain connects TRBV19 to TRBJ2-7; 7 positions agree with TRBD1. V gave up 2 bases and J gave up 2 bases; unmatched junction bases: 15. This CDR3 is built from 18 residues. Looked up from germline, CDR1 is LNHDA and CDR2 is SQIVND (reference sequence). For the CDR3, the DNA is TGTGCCAGTAGTATACTGCTTGGTTTGACAGGGACCACCTACGAGCAGTACTTC. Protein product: CASSILLGLTGTTYEQYF. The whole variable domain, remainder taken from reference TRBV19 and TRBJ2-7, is DGGITQSPKYLFRKEGQNVTLSCEQNLNHDAMYWYRQDPGQGLRLIYYSQIVNDFQKGDIAEGYSVSREKKESFPLTVTSAQKNPTAFYLCASSILLGLTGTTYEQYFGPGTRLTVT.

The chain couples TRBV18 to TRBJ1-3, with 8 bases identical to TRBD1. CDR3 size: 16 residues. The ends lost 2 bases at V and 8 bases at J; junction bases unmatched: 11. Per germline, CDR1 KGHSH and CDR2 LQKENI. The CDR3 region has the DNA TGTGCCAGCTCACCATCACAGGGGGTTTTGTCGGACACCATATATTTT. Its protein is CASSPSQGVLSDTIYF. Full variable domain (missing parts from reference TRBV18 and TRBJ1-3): NAGVMQNPRHLVRRRGQEARLRCSPMKGHSHVYWYRQLPEEGLKFMVYLQKENIIDESGMPKERFSAEFPKEGPSILRIQQVVRGDSAAYFCASSPSQGVLSDTIYFGEGSWLTVV.

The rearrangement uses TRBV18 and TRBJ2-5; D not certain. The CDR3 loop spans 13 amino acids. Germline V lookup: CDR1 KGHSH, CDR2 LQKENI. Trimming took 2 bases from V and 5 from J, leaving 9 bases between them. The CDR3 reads CASSPGVLETQYF. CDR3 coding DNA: TGTGCCAGCTCACCAGGAGTGTTGGAGACCCAGTACTTC.

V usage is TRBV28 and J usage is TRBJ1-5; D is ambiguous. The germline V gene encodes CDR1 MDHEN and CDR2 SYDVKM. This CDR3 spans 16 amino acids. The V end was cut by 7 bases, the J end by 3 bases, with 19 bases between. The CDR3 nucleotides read TGTGCCAGCACCTCGACACGGGGTTTCTACAATCAGCCCCAGCATTTT. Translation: CASTSTRGFYNQPQHF.